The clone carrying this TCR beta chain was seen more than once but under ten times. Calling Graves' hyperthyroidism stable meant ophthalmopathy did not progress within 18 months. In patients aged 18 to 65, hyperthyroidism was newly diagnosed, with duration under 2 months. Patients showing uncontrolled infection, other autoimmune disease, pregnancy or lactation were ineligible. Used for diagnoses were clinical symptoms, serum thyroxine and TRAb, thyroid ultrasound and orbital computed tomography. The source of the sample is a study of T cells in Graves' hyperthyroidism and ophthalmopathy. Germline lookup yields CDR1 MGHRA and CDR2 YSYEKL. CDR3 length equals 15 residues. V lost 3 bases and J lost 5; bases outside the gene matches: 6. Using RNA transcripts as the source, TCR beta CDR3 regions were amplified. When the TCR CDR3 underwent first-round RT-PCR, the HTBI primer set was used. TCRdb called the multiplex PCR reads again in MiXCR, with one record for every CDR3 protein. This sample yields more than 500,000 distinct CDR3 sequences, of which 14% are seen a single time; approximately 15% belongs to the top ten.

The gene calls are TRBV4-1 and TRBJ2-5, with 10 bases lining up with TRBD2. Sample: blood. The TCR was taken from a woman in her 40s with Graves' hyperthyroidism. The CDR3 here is CASSQSGRAKETQYF. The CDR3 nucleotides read TGCGCCAGCAGCCAGAGCGGGAGGGCCAAGGAGACCCAGTACTTC.